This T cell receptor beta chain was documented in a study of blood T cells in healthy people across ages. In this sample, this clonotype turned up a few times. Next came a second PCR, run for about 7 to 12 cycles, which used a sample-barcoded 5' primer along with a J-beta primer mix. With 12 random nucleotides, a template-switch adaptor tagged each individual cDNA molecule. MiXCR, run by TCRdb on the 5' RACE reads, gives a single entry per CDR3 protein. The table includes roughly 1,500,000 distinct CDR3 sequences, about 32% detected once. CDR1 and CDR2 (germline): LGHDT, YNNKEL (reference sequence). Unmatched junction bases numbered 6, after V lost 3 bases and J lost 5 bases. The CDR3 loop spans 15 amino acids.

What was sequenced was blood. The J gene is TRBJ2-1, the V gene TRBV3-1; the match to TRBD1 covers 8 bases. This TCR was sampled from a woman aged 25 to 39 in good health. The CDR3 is CASSHAQGANNEQFF. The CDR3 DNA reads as TGTGCCAGCAGCCATGCCCAGGGGGCAAACAATGAGCAGTTCTTC.